A selection of T cell receptor beta chains follows, all from one sample in a study of T cell changes during pregnancy in multiple sclerosis. Produced via immunoSEQ multiplex PCR; TCRdb's table is partial and in-frame only. The sample shows 65,000 to 85,000 clones, about 90% of them seen only once. Sequencing was performed on peripheral blood, taken after pregnancy. The receptors stem from a female donor with multiple sclerosis, enrolled in a pregnancy study. CDR3s include the opening cysteine and the closing phenylalanine or tryptophan. D genes are given only for firm matches. Expanded clones get a size class; other rows say once, few or many, or leave the size out.

>TRBV28|-|TRBJ2-7|-
CASSSRDYEQYF
TGTGCCAGCAGTTCCCGGGACTACGAGCAGTACTTC
>TRBV19|-|TRBJ1-4|-
CASSGVTGNEKLFF
TGTGCCAGTAGCGGGGTCACGGGTAATGAAAAACTGTTTTTT
>TRBV11-3|TRBD1|TRBJ1-1|-
CASSLADRGDTEAFF
TGTGCCAGCAGCTTAGCGGACAGGGGGGACACTGAAGCTTTCTTT
>TRBV2|TRBD1|TRBJ2-1|-
CASSPNQGAAYNEQFF
TGTGCCAGCAGCCCCAACCAGGGGGCGGCCTACAATGAGCAGTTCTTC
>TRBV6-5|-|TRBJ2-6|once
CASSLQGRGANVLTF
TGTGCCAGCAGCCTACAGGGGAGGGGGGCCAACGTCCTGACTTTC
>TRBV4-2|-|TRBJ1-1|-
CASSPPLQEGDGTEAFF
TGTGCCAGCAGCCCCCCCCTACAGGAAGGGGATGGCACTGAAGCTTTCTTT
>TRBV28|TRBD1|TRBJ1-2|-
CASSLSGTGVYGYTF
TGTGCCAGCAGTTTATCCGGGACAGGGGTTTATGGCTACACCTTC
>TRBV5-4|TRBD2|TRBJ2-3|-
CASSLTSGRSDTQYF
TGTGCCAGCAGCTTGACTAGCGGGAGGTCAGATACGCAGTATTTT
>TRBV9|TRBD1|TRBJ2-7|once
CASSVASLAWGQGIYEQYF
TGTGCCAGCAGCGTAGCAAGCTTGGCGTGGGGACAGGGCATCTACGAGCAGTACTTC
>TRBV4-3|TRBD1|TRBJ1-1|-
CASSDRNRGTEAFF
TGCGCCAGCAGCGATCGTAACAGGGGCACTGAAGCTTTCTTT
>TRBV2|-|TRBJ1-5|-
CASSERSNQPQHF
TGTGCCAGCAGTGAACGGAGTAATCAGCCCCAGCATTTT
>TRBV4-3|-|TRBJ2-7|-
CASSQGVSGTYEQYF
TGCGCCAGCAGCCAAGGGGTTTCAGGGACCTACGAGCAGTACTTC
>TRBV18|-|TRBJ2-1|-
CASSPLLGGTAYNEQFF
TGTGCCAGCTCACCCCTCCTCGGCGGGACCGCCTACAATGAGCAGTTCTTC
>TRBV18|-|TRBJ2-7|once
CASTPSAENYEQYF
TGTGCCTCCACTCCTAGCGCGGAGAACTACGAGCAGTACTTC
>TRBV5-5|-|TRBJ2-1|-
CASSLGPGDYGEQFF
TGTGCCAGCAGCTTGGGGCCAGGGGACTATGGCGAGCAGTTCTTC
>TRBV11-2|TRBD1|TRBJ1-1|-
CASSLVGTVEAFF
TGTGCCAGCAGCTTGGTTGGGACAGTCGAAGCTTTCTTT
>TRBV5-1|TRBD2|TRBJ2-7|-
CASSTTSSGSSYEQYF
TGCGCCAGCAGCACAACCTCTAGCGGGAGCTCCTACGAGCAGTACTTC
>TRBV9|-|TRBJ2-1|-
CASTRSESSYNEQFF
TGTGCCAGCACGCGGTCCGAGAGCTCCTACAATGAGCAGTTCTTC
>TRBV25-1|TRBD1|TRBJ1-2|-
CASSESSGQYRGYTF
TGTGCCAGCAGTGAATCCTCGGGACAGTATCGTGGCTACACCTTC
>TRBV2|-|TRBJ2-5|-
CASKGGGETQYF
TGTGCCTCCAAAGGGGGAGGGGAGACCCAGTACTTC
>TRBV4-1|TRBD1|TRBJ1-5|-
CASRNFPTGANQPQHF
TGCGCCAGCAGAAATTTTCCAACAGGGGCGAATCAGCCCCAGCATTTT
>TRBV5-5|TRBD2|TRBJ2-2|once
CASSSTSGRTGELFF
TGTGCCAGCAGCTCGACTAGCGGGAGGACCGGGGAGCTGTTTTTT
>TRBV7-2|-|TRBJ1-3|-
CASSPDQGGTIYF
TGTGCCAGCAGCCCGGATCAAGGGGGCACCATATATTTT
>TRBV18|-|TRBJ1-3|-
CASSRGPQAGNTIYF
TGTGCCAGCTCACGAGGGCCCCAGGCTGGAAACACCATATATTTT
>TRBV11-2|-|TRBJ1-1|-
CASSFDMLALNTEAFF
TGTGCCAGCAGCTTCGACATGTTGGCGTTGAACACTGAAGCTTTCTTT
>TRBV4-2|TRBD2|TRBJ2-5|-
CASSQAPAGTSGEETQYF
TGTGCCAGCAGCCAAGCCCCCGCCGGGACTAGCGGGGAAGAGACCCAGTACTTC
>TRBV27|-|TRBJ2-7|-
CASSLGGVVYEQYF
TGTGCCAGCAGTTTAGGAGGGGTAGTCTACGAGCAGTACTTC
>TRBV7-6|-|TRBJ1-1|-
CASSFQTGQNPTEAFF
TGTGCCAGCAGCTTCCAGACAGGCCAGAATCCCACTGAAGCTTTCTTT
>TRBV19|TRBD2|TRBJ2-7|-
CASSIGRAEAYEQYF
TGTGCCAGTAGTATCGGGAGGGCAGAAGCCTACGAGCAGTACTTC
>TRBV10-3|TRBD1|TRBJ2-7|-
CATIPGQHFSYEQYF
TGTGCCACCATACCGGGACAGCATTTCTCCTACGAGCAGTACTTC
>TRBV6-5|TRBD1|TRBJ2-1|once
CASSRDSPYNEQFF
TGTGCCAGCAGTCGGGACAGTCCCTACAATGAGCAGTTCTTC
>TRBV7-2|-|TRBJ2-7|-
CASSHAYEQYF
TGTGCCAGCAGTCATGCCTACGAGCAGTACTTC
>TRBV9|-|TRBJ2-7|-
CASSQTSIGYEQYF
TGTGCCAGCAGCCAAACTAGCATCGGTTACGAGCAGTACTTC
>TRBV6-5|-|TRBJ2-7|-
CASGESGRPYEQYF
TGTGCCAGCGGGGAGAGCGGCCGCCCCTACGAGCAGTACTTC
>TRBV30|-|TRBJ1-1|-
CAWSETGMNTEAFF
TGTGCCTGGAGTGAAACAGGAATGAACACTGAAGCTTTCTTT
>TRBV25-1|TRBD2|TRBJ2-3|-
CASSESISAGERTDTQYF
TGTGCCAGCAGTGAATCAATTTCAGCGGGAGAGCGCACAGATACGCAGTATTTT
>TRBV18|-|TRBJ1-5|-
CASDPTGIGNQPQHF
TGTGCCAGCGACCCGACGGGTATTGGGAATCAGCCCCAGCATTTT
>TRBV6-1|-|TRBJ2-4|-
CASREGGSKNIQYF
TGTGCCAGCAGGGAGGGAGGTTCCAAAAACATTCAGTACTTC
>TRBV29-1|-|TRBJ2-1|-
CSVMARLTNNEQFF
TGCAGCGTTATGGCGAGGCTTACTAACAATGAGCAGTTCTTC
>TRBV5-1|TRBD1|TRBJ1-2|-
CASSLGDRGGYGYTF
TGCGCCAGCAGCTTGGGGGACAGGGGAGGCTATGGCTACACCTTC
>TRBV11-2|TRBD2|TRBJ2-5|-
CASSLRLAGAYQETQYF
TGTGCCAGCAGCCTCCGACTAGCGGGTGCTTACCAAGAGACCCAGTACTTC
>TRBV25-1|-|TRBJ2-5|-
CASRAQETQYF
TGTGCCAGCAGAGCCCAAGAGACCCAGTACTTC
>TRBV5-4|TRBD1|TRBJ2-1|-
CASSDKTGVAHNEQFF
TGTGCCAGCAGCGATAAGACAGGGGTCGCGCACAATGAGCAGTTCTTC
>TRBV7-9|TRBD1|TRBJ1-1|-
CASSARGQGNTEAFF
TGTGCCAGCAGCGCGCGCGGACAGGGGAACACTGAAGCTTTCTTT
>TRBV6-1|TRBD2|TRBJ2-7|-
CASGLAGAYEQYF
TGTGCCAGCGGACTAGCGGGGGCCTACGAGCAGTACTTC